These 26 T cell receptor beta chains were all obtained from the same sample, sequenced in a study of blood T cell repertoires in COVID-19. This table comes from immunoSEQ multiplex PCR, and its TCRdb copy is limited to in-frame clones, with some not included. Of 150,000 or so clones listed, 84% are singletons. The sequenced material came from PBMCs or T cells enriched from blood (not recorded which). These receptors originate from a man over 45 who had recovered from COVID-19.

The chain carries TRBV11-3 and TRBJ2-1; 9 bases fit TRBD2. Germline lookup yields CDR1 SGHNT and CDR2 YENEEA. The V and J ends lost 1 base and 5 bases, in that order; junction bases with no gene match: 6. The CDR3 contains 16 residues. The CDR3 loop reads CASSLGRGGKNNEQFF. CDR3 sequence (DNA): TGTGCCAGCAGCTTAGGGCGGGGGGGCAAAAACAATGAGCAGTTCTTC.

This clone was seen once. The chain recombines TRBV30 with TRBJ1-1; D uncertain. Germline CDR1 and CDR2: GTSNPN and SVGIG (reference sequence). CDR3 length: 13 residues. V lost 5 bases and J lost 9, with 19 bases in between. The CDR3, as DNA: TGTGCCTGGGGATCCCCCGGGAGCGGGAAAGCTTTCTTT. Translated: CAWGSPGSGKAFF.

The V call is TRBV25-1, the J call TRBJ2-5; TRBD1 is a possible D gene (5 bases). Looked up from germline, CDR1 is MGHDK and CDR2 is SYGVNS. The CDR3 loop spans 15 amino acids. Trimming shortened V by 5 bases and J by 1 base, and 14 bases separated the two germline ends. The CDR3 is CASSTRRTRQETQYF. The CDR3 DNA reads as TGTGCCAGCAGTACACGTAGGACACGCCAAGAGACCCAGTACTTC.

The chain recombines TRBV6-2 or TRBV6-3 with TRBJ2-7; the D gene is possibly TRBD1 (6 bases). The CDR3 spans 16 residues. Trimming cost V 6 bases and J 0 bases, with 18 bases left between them. CDR1 is MNHEY and CDR2 is SVGEGT in the germline V gene. The CDR3 coding sequence is TGTGCCAGCAGCGTGAACAGGGCGTGGGGCTCCTACGAGCAGTACTTC. As protein: CASSVNRAWGSYEQYF.

V usage is TRBV11-2 and J usage is TRBJ1-6; 8 nucleotides match TRBD1. V trimming: 5 bases; J trimming: 7 bases; junction bases outside the gene matches: 7. The germline V gene encodes CDR1 SGHAT and CDR2 FQNNGV. There are 15 residues in the CDR3. CDR3 region: CASSPDRGRNSPLHF. The CDR3 DNA follows: TGTGCCAGCAGCCCCGACAGGGGAAGGAATTCACCCCTCCACTTT.

The chain joins TRBV7-9 to TRBJ1-2, with D perhaps matching TRBD1 (6 bases). Germline V lookup: CDR1 SEHNR, CDR2 FQNEAQ (reference sequence). There are 14 residues in the CDR3. Trimming took off 5 bases at V and 8 bases at J, with 18 bases between the two ends. The chain's CDR3 is CASSRRDTPGGYTF. The CDR3 coding sequence is TGTGCCAGCAGCCGTCGGGACACCCCGGGGGGCTACACCTTC.

CDR3 amino acids: CAWRTAGGPSSTDTQYF. The CDR3 DNA follows: TGTGCCTGGAGGACGGCGGGGGGGCCCAGTAGCACAGATACGCAGTATTTT. This chain joins TRBV30 and TRBJ2-3, with 9 bases lining up with TRBD2. This CDR3 is 17 amino acids long. Germline lookup yields CDR1 GTSNPN and CDR2 SVGIG (reference sequence). J lost 0 bases, V lost 3 bases, and 10 bases had no gene match.

The chain uses TRBV4-1 and TRBJ2-5; weak D call: TRBD2 (6 bases). The CDR3 sequence is 15 residues long. Germline CDR1 reads MGHRA; CDR2 reads YSYEKL. The V end lost 1 base, the J end lost 4 bases, and 13 bases lay between the germline ends. CDR3 residues: CASSQAGVNLETQYF. CDR3 DNA sequence: TGCGCCAGCAGCCAAGCGGGGGTAAACTTAGAGACCCAGTACTTC.

This clone was counted a single time. This rearrangement joins TRBV14 to TRBJ2-7; 11 nucleotides agree with TRBD2. CDR1 and CDR2 (germline): SGHDN, FVKESK. The V gene end was trimmed by 4 bases and the J gene end by 4 bases; junction bases not matched to a gene: 18. This CDR3 is 19 amino acids long. CDR3 bases: TGTGCCAGCAGCCTCGTAACCCCCCGACTAGCGGGGCCCCCATACGAGCAGTACTTC. It is translated as CASSLVTPRLAGPPYEQYF.

There are a few counts of this clone. This chain connects TRBV19 to TRBJ2-7; possibly TRBD1 for D (6 bases). The CDR3 runs 12 residues. Germline lookup yields CDR1 LNHDA and CDR2 SQIVND (reference sequence). The CDR3 region is CAAGTPNYEQYF. CDR3 in DNA: TGTGCAGCAGGGACACCCAACTACGAGCAGTACTTC.

This chain connects TRBV5-5 to TRBJ1-1; D remains ambiguous. V shed 0 bases and J shed 0 bases, with 6 bases lying between them. The CDR3 runs to 14 residues. Per germline, CDR1 SGHKS and CDR2 YYEKEE (reference sequence). The CDR3 DNA reads as TGTGCCAGCAGCTTGGTAGCGGTGAACACTGAAGCTTTCTTT. Translating it yields CASSLVAVNTEAFF.

In its sample, this clone was seen a few times. CDR3 protein: CAKLPQSSGAQYF. DNA for the CDR3: TGTGCCAAACTCCCCCAGTCCTCGGGGGCCCAGTACTTC. The chain is built from TRBV21-1 and TRBJ2-5; TRBD2 reflects the table's D call only, with no check against the DNA. TRBV21-1 is labeled a pseudogene. This CDR3 has 13 residues.

This clone was seen only once. The V call is TRBV7-8, the J call TRBJ2-7; TRBD1 matches at 9 bases. The V gene's germline CDR1 is SGHVS and CDR2 FQNEAQ. Losses at the gene ends were 5 bases for V and 3 bases for J; bases not matched to a gene: 5. The length of the CDR3 is 14 residues. The CDR3 coding sequence is TGTGCCAGCAGCCACGACAGGGGGTTCTACGAGCAGTACTTC. Encoded protein: CASSHDRGFYEQYF.

The V call is TRBV6-5, the J call TRBJ1-4; TRBD1 matches at 9 bases. The germline V gene encodes CDR1 MNHEY and CDR2 SVGAGI. This CDR3 has 15 amino acids. V lost 5 bases to trimming and J lost 4 bases; unmatched junction nucleotides: 5. In nucleotides, the CDR3 is TGTGCCAGCAGTAAGGGGACAGGGAATAATGAAAAACTGTTTTTT. This codes for CASSKGTGNNEKLFF.

The CDR3 loop is CATSRTGQETQYF. CDR3 bases: TGTGCCACCAGCAGGACGGGACAAGAGACCCAGTACTTC. The rearrangement uses TRBV24-1 and TRBJ2-5; TRBD2 is a possible D gene (5 bases). Germline assignment: CDR1 KGHDR and CDR2 SFDVKD. With 7 bases removed from V and 2 bases from J, the gap between germline ends came to 10 bases. This CDR3 is built from 13 residues.

This rearrangement joins TRBV29-1 to TRBJ2-1; 7 positions match TRBD1. The V gene end was trimmed by 6 bases and the J gene end by 3 bases; junction bases not matched to a gene: 5. CDR1 SQVTM and CDR2 ANQGSEA come from the germline V gene. CDR3 size: 13 residues. The CDR3 here is CSVGQPNYNEQFF. CDR3 coding DNA: TGCAGCGTGGGACAGCCGAACTACAATGAGCAGTTCTTC.

The V gene is TRBV6-1, the J gene TRBJ1-1; D ambiguous. The germline gives CDR1 MNHNS, CDR2 SASEGT. CDR3 size: 14 residues. The germline V and J ends were trimmed by 1 base and 6 bases, with 12 bases remaining between them. The CDR3 DNA reads TGTGCCAGCAGTGAAGACGGGGTTTCGTCTGAAGCTTTCTTT. This translates into CASSEDGVSSEAFF.

This clone appeared a single time. J is TRBJ1-1 and V is TRBV7-2; no firm D call. The CDR3 consists of 13 residues. Germline CDR1 SGHTA, CDR2 FQGNSA. V lost 5 bases, J lost 0 bases, and 7 bases lay in between. The CDR3 protein is CASSRSLNTEAFF. The DNA for the CDR3 is TGTGCCAGCAGCCGGAGCTTGAACACTGAAGCTTTCTTT.

This rearrangement joins TRBV28 to TRBJ1-1; possible D gene TRBD1, 5 bases. The CDR3 runs 15 residues. Trimming pared 2 bases from V and 1 base from J, leaving 11 bases between. In germline, CDR1 is MDHEN, CDR2 SYDVKM. CDR3 DNA: TGTGCCAGCAGTTTACCCGGGGGGAAGAACACTGAAGCTTTCTTT. It codes for CASSLPGGKNTEAFF.

V and J are TRBV20-1 and TRBJ1-2; D not resolved. There are 11 residues in the CDR3. In germline, CDR1 is DFQATT, CDR2 SNEGSKA (reference sequence). V was cut by 5 bases and J by 8 bases, with 12 bases left in between. The DNA for the CDR3 is TGCAGTGCTCCTAATATACGAGGCTACACCTTC. As protein: CSAPNIRGYTF.

The chain couples TRBV3-1 (or the pseudogene TRBV3-2) to TRBJ2-4, with 7 bases fitting TRBD1. CDR1 is LGHDT and CDR2 is YNNKEL in the germline V gene (reference sequence). The V gene end was trimmed by 3 bases and the J gene end by 0 bases; junction bases not matched to a gene: 14. The CDR3 is 19 amino acids. The CDR3: CASSHHFNRGSLAKNIQYF. The DNA for the CDR3 is TGTGCCAGCAGCCATCACTTCAACAGGGGCTCCCTAGCCAAAAACATTCAGTACTTC.

V gene TRBV10-3 combines with J gene TRBJ1-1; D call uncertain. CDR1 ENHRY and CDR2 SYGVKD come from the germline V gene. The CDR3 runs 13 residues. V was cut by 6 bases and J by 5 bases, with 13 bases left in between. The CDR3 DNA reads as TGTGCCATCAGAACAGCGGTAGGGACTGAAGCTTTCTTT. Amino acids: CAIRTAVGTEAFF.

V is TRBV3-1 (or the pseudogene TRBV3-2) and J is TRBJ1-2; D remains ambiguous. This CDR3 is built from 14 residues. From germline, CDR1 is LGHDT and CDR2 YNNKEL (reference sequence). The V and J ends lost 1 base and 0 bases respectively, with 6 bases between them. In DNA, the CDR3 is TGTGCCAGCAGCCAAGTTGCGGCTAACTATGGCTACACCTTC. This encodes CASSQVAANYGYTF.

A few counts support this clone. The rearrangement uses TRBV6-5 and TRBJ1-2; maybe TRBD1 (6 bases). In germline, CDR1 is MNHEY, CDR2 SVGAGI. V gave up 5 bases and J gave up 5 bases, with 9 bases separating them. This CDR3 spans 12 amino acids. In DNA form, the CDR3 reads TGTGCCAGCAGTAAGACAGGTTATGGCTACACCTTC. This sequence encodes CASSKTGYGYTF.

This sequence joins TRBV4-1 and TRBJ2-3; no firm D call. The CDR3 extends over 13 amino acids. Germline V gene lookup returns CDR1 MGHRA and CDR2 YSYEKL. Trimming removed 0 bases from V and 7 bases from J, with 8 bases in between. CDR3 in amino acids: CASSQDLPNTQYF. In DNA, the CDR3 is TGCGCCAGCAGCCAAGACCTCCCTAATACGCAGTATTTT.

This clone has more than one count but fewer than ten. The chain links TRBV7-2 to TRBJ1-3, with 7 bases matching TRBD1. Germline CDR1 is SGHTA and CDR2 is FQGNSA. The V gene end was trimmed by 4 bases and the J gene end by 0 bases; junction bases not matched to a gene: 12. There are 18 residues in the CDR3. The CDR3 here is CASSSLGGSILSGNTIYF. The CDR3 bases are TGTGCCAGCAGCTCCCTAGGGGGCAGTATCCTCTCTGGAAACACCATATATTTT.